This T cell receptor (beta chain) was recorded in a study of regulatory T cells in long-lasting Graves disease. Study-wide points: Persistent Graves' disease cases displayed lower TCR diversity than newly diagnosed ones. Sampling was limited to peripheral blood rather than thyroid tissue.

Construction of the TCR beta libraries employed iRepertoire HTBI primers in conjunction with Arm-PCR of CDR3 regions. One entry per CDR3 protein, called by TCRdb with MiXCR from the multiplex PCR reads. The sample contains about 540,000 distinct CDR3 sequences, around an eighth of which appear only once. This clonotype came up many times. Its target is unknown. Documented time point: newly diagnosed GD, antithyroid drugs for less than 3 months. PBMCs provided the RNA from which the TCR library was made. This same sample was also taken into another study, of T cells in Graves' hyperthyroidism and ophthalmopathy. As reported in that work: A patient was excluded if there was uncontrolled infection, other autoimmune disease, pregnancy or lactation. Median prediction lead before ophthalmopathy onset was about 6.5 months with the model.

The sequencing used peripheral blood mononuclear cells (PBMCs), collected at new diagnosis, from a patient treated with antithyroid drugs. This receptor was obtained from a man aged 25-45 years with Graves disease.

The DNA for the CDR3 is TGTGCCTCCTCGACTAGCGGCTCGAATGAGCAGTTCTTC. It specifies CASSTSGSNEQFF. The chain uses TRBV30 and TRBJ2-1; 9 bases agree with TRBD2. V shed 7 bases, J shed 7 bases, and the junction held 8 bases outside the gene matches. Germline CDR1 and CDR2: GTSNPN and SVGIG (reference sequence). This CDR3 spans 13 amino acids.